The clone carrying this TCR beta chain was detected only once. Its specificity is not known. The data were taken from a study of B cell selection in AIRE deficiency. Findings of the study overall: Only about 9.3% of 3,500 to 4,500 shared Treg sequences were patient-specific; less than 40% healthy-specific. Only TCRbeta was sequenced; approximately 40% of shared healthy Treg sequences appeared in Tconv. Patient Tconv cells held around a third of Treg sequences shared by healthy donors.

Sorted regulatory T cells were CD4-positive, CD25-high and CD127-low or negative. The assay was immunoSEQ multiplex PCR, and TCRdb's table has in-frame clones only and misses some. The data show roughly 22,000 clones, 94% seen once. The CDR3 has 14 residues. The germline CDR1 and CDR2 sequences are LNHDA and SQIVND (reference sequence). The germline V and J ends were trimmed by 3 bases and 2 bases, with 10 bases remaining between them. The TCR comes from a human donor with AIRE deficiency. Source material: Tregs sorted from PBMCs. J is TRBJ1-1 and V is TRBV19; D is unresolved. CDR3 nucleotides: TGTGCCAGTAGTATTGGCCTCCAAAACACTGAAGCTTTCTTT. This sequence encodes CASSIGLQNTEAFF.